This T cell receptor (beta chain) was recovered during a study of blood T cells in healthy people across ages. The overall study: T cells yielded about one barcoded beta molecule per two cells through template switching. Study results and limitations: With age, beta diversity per million T cells declined roughly linearly, significantly by 40.

The CDR3 extends over 11 amino acids. The germline gives CDR1 MNHEY, CDR2 SVGEGT. Turning to this clonotype: What it recognizes is unknown. Relative to the germline gene, one junction end is altered; a read error may explain this.

PCR was performed a second time for about 7 to 12 cycles using a sample-barcoded 5' primer and a J-beta primer mix. Researchers report that a template-switch adaptor with 12 random nucleotides tagged each cDNA molecule. TCRdb analysed the 5' RACE reads with MiXCR anew, one entry per CDR3 protein. The table lists hundreds of thousands of distinct CDR3 sequences, around two thirds of them singletons. Total RNA extraction produced at least 5 micrograms (per sample) for the study. Input material: blood. This rearrangement joins TRBV6-2 or TRBV6-3 to TRBJ2-5; D is unclear. The end of the DNA fits TRBJ2-1 better, so the J call may be wrong. This sequence was found in a man between 25 and 39 years old in good health. CDR3 nucleotide sequence: TGTGCCGGCAGTTACGGAGAGACCCAGTTCTTC. Protein product: CAGSYGETQFF.